This T cell receptor beta chain was sequenced during a study of response to subunit inactivated influenza vaccine. In TCRdb, the RT-PCR reads were re-called with MiXCR into one record per CDR3 protein. The repertoire includes 650,000 or so distinct CDR3 sequences, 14% of them detected once, and 7.6% sits in the top ten. V was pared by 4 bases and J by 3 bases, with 13 bases between. Looked up from germline, CDR1 is MNHEY and CDR2 is SVGEGT. The CDR3 is made up of 14 amino acids. Study conclusions and caveats: Authors suggested few new T cells are recruited by each seasonal influenza vaccination.

A note on this clonotype: The antigen is unknown.

This chain links TRBV6-2 or TRBV6-3 with TRBJ2-7; tentatively, D is TRBD1 (6 bases). The sequencing used PBMCs from blood, collected 14 to 15 days before vaccination. The sequence was collected from a man in his fifties who received an inactivated influenza vaccine. CDR3 residues: CASSSTGHYYEQYF. The CDR3, as DNA: TGTGCCAGCAGTTCAACGGGACACTACTACGAGCAGTACTTC.